A selection of T cell receptor beta chains follows, all from one sample in a study of Ad26.COV2.S vaccination and SARS-CoV-2 variants. The data were produced by immunoSEQ multiplex PCR, yet TCRdb's version contains in-frame clones alone and is incomplete. The sample records 440,000 or so clones, about 90% being singletons. The sample here was peripheral blood, taken in a trial of Ad26.COV2.S vaccine versus placebo. The receptors derive from a person between 18 and 65 years old who received the Ad26.COV2.S COVID-19 vaccine or a placebo. CDR3s include the opening cysteine and the closing phenylalanine or tryptophan. Fields, in order: clone size, J gene, V gene, CDR3 length, D gene, CDR3 protein, CDR3 DNA. D genes are given only for firm matches. For some rows the clone size is stated as once, few or many, or as a class when expanded; others skip it.

size: NA
J: TRBJ2-7
V: TRBV24-1
length: 18
D: NA
CDR3: CATSDIRDTNLRSYEQYF
DNA: TGTGCCACCAGTGACATCCGGGACACCAATCTCCGGTCCTACGAGCAGTACTTC

size: once
J: TRBJ1-5
V: TRBV19
length: 15
D: NA
CDR3: CASSLGWQGRQPQHF
DNA: TGTGCCAGTAGCCTCGGGTGGCAGGGTAGGCAGCCCCAGCATTTT

size: NA
J: TRBJ1-6
V: TRBV7-9
length: 12
D: NA
CDR3: CASSLGNSPLHF
DNA: TGTGCCAGCAGCCTTGGTAATTCACCCCTCCACTTT

size: NA
J: TRBJ2-3
V: TRBV5-4
length: 17
D: NA
CDR3: CASRKEHAVAATDTQYF
DNA: TGTGCCAGCAGAAAAGAACACGCGGTAGCGGCCACAGATACGCAGTATTTT

size: NA
J: TRBJ1-5
V: TRBV5-8
length: 16
D: NA
CDR3: CASSPVWGKIDQPQHF
DNA: TGTGCCAGCAGCCCCGTTTGGGGGAAAATCGATCAGCCCCAGCATTTT

size: NA
J: TRBJ1-1
V: TRBV7-2
length: 13
D: NA
CDR3: CASSPRGDLEAFF
DNA: TGTGCCAGCAGCCCGAGGGGGGACTTGGAAGCTTTCTTT

size: once
J: TRBJ1-1
V: TRBV20-1
length: 21
D: TRBD1
CDR3: CSASGFRTPAWGDRRNTEAFF
DNA: TGCAGTGCTAGTGGATTCAGGACGCCGGCGTGGGGGGACAGACGGAACACTGAAGCTTTCTTT

size: once
J: TRBJ2-7
V: TRBV6-4
length: 13
D: TRBD1
CDR3: CASSETGLSEQYF
DNA: TGTGCCAGCAGTGAGACAGGGTTGAGCGAGCAGTACTTC

size: NA
J: TRBJ2-5
V: TRBV11-2
length: 11
D: NA
CDR3: CASRDGGTQYF
DNA: TGTGCCAGCAGGGACGGGGGGACCCAGTACTTC

size: NA
J: TRBJ1-1
V: TRBV4-3
length: 13
D: NA
CDR3: CASSQGGAAEAFF
DNA: TGCGCCAGCAGCCAAGGAGGGGCGGCTGAAGCTTTCTTT

size: NA
J: TRBJ1-2
V: TRBV5-4
length: 13
D: NA
CDR3: CASSLGQSYGYTF
DNA: TGTGCCAGCAGCTTGGGGCAGAGCTATGGCTACACCTTC

size: NA
J: TRBJ2-1
V: TRBV12-3/TRBV12-4
length: 12
D: TRBD1
CDR3: CASRADRALQFF
DNA: TGTGCCAGCAGGGCGGACAGGGCCCTACAGTTCTTC

size: NA
J: TRBJ1-2
V: TRBV28
length: 14
D: NA
CDR3: CASRDGSRLYGYTF
DNA: TGTGCCAGCAGGGACGGGTCAAGACTCTATGGCTACACCTTC

size: NA
J: TRBJ2-7
V: TRBV5-6
length: 15
D: NA
CDR3: CASSLDGGGSYEQYF
DNA: TGTGCCAGCAGCTTGGACGGGGGCGGCTCCTACGAGCAGTACTTC

size: few
J: TRBJ1-1
V: TRBV5-1
length: 15
D: NA
CDR3: CASSLGAGWAAEAFF
DNA: TGCGCCAGCAGCTTGGGGGCAGGGTGGGCCGCTGAAGCTTTCTTT

size: NA
J: TRBJ2-3
V: TRBV6-2/TRBV6-3
length: 12
D: NA
CDR3: CASSYPTDTQYF
DNA: TGTGCCAGCAGTTATCCGACAGATACGCAGTATTTT

size: NA
J: TRBJ2-7
V: TRBV6-5
length: 13
D: NA
CDR3: CASSYGKIYEQYF
DNA: TGTGCCAGCAGTTATGGGAAGATCTACGAGCAGTACTTC

size: NA
J: TRBJ2-1
V: TRBV12-3/TRBV12-4
length: 13
D: NA
CDR3: CASSYAGDDEQFF
DNA: TGTGCCAGCAGTTATGCCGGGGACGATGAGCAGTTCTTC

size: NA
J: TRBJ2-3
V: TRBV6-4
length: 14
D: NA
CDR3: CASSVTTYTDTQYF
DNA: TGTGCCAGCAGTGTGACTACCTACACAGATACGCAGTATTTT

size: NA
J: TRBJ1-2
V: TRBV4-1
length: 14
D: NA
CDR3: CASSQHGGAVGYTF
DNA: TGCGCCAGCAGCCAGCATGGCGGAGCCGTGGGCTACACCTTC

size: NA
J: TRBJ1-1
V: TRBV27
length: 15
D: NA
CDR3: CASIPPDGGWAEAFF
DNA: TGTGCCAGCATCCCCCCAGACGGGGGGTGGGCTGAAGCTTTCTTT

size: once
J: TRBJ1-1
V: TRBV6-2/TRBV6-3
length: 17
D: TRBD1
CDR3: CASSYRGTGRIVAEAFF
DNA: TGTGCCAGCAGTTACAGGGGGACAGGGAGGATAGTGGCTGAAGCTTTCTTT

size: NA
J: TRBJ2-3
V: TRBV30
length: 16
D: TRBD2
CDR3: CAWSNSLAVPADTQYF
DNA: TGTGCCTGGAGCAATTCACTAGCGGTCCCCGCAGATACGCAGTATTTT

size: NA
J: TRBJ1-5
V: TRBV5-5
length: 14
D: NA
CDR3: CASSLEWGGQPQHF
DNA: TGTGCCAGCAGCTTGGAATGGGGTGGTCAGCCCCAGCATTTT

size: NA
J: TRBJ1-1
V: TRBV7-9
length: 14
D: TRBD1
CDR3: CASSLGDREAEAFF
DNA: TGTGCCAGCAGCTTAGGGGACAGGGAAGCTGAAGCTTTCTTT

size: NA
J: TRBJ1-5
V: TRBV19
length: 16
D: TRBD1
CDR3: CASSTYKQGANQPQHF
DNA: TGTGCCAGTAGTACATACAAACAGGGGGCGAATCAGCCCCAGCATTTT

size: NA
J: TRBJ1-5
V: TRBV2
length: 13
D: NA
CDR3: CASSGQANQPQHF
DNA: TGTGCCAGCAGCGGGCAGGCCAATCAGCCCCAGCATTTT

size: NA
J: TRBJ2-2
V: TRBV7-9
length: 17
D: TRBD2
CDR3: CASGPRLAGGITGELFF
DNA: TGTGCCAGCGGACCTAGACTAGCGGGGGGAATCACCGGGGAGCTGTTTTTT

size: NA
J: TRBJ2-3
V: TRBV5-6
length: 13
D: NA
CDR3: CASSPGMGGGQYF
DNA: TGTGCCAGCAGCCCGGGTATGGGGGGCGGGCAGTATTTT

size: NA
J: TRBJ2-2
V: TRBV2
length: 15
D: TRBD2
CDR3: CASSVAGENTGELFF
DNA: TGTGCCAGCAGTGTAGCGGGGGAGAACACCGGGGAGCTGTTTTTT

size: NA
J: TRBJ2-2
V: TRBV4-3
length: 14
D: NA
CDR3: CASSQRDMGGELFF
DNA: TGCGCCAGCAGCCAACGTGACATGGGCGGGGAGCTGTTTTTT

size: NA
J: TRBJ2-5
V: TRBV21-1
length: 16
D: NA
CDR3: CASSPSPTGIQETQYF
DNA: TGTGCCAGCAGCCCCTCGCCGACGGGTATCCAAGAGACCCAGTACTTC

size: NA
J: TRBJ2-6
V: TRBV28
length: 15
D: NA
CDR3: CASSTTGSGANVLTF
DNA: TGTGCCAGCAGCACTACAGGGTCTGGGGCCAACGTCCTGACTTTC

size: NA
J: TRBJ2-7
V: TRBV3-1/TRBV3-2
length: 15
D: TRBD1
CDR3: CASSHVGTGSYEQYF
DNA: TGTGCCAGCAGCCATGTGGGGACAGGGTCCTACGAGCAGTACTTC

size: few
J: TRBJ1-5
V: TRBV19
length: 13
D: NA
CDR3: CASSPRFGQPQHF
DNA: TGTGCCAGTAGCCCCCGGTTCGGGCAGCCCCAGCATTTT

size: NA
J: TRBJ2-7
V: TRBV27
length: 16
D: NA
CDR3: CASSIFGQGGAYEQYF
DNA: TGTGCCAGCAGTATATTTGGACAAGGAGGCGCCTACGAGCAGTACTTC

size: once
J: TRBJ2-7
V: TRBV20-1
length: 10
D: TRBD2
CDR3: CSVKTSGVLF
DNA: TGCAGTGTCAAGACTAGCGGGGTACTGTTC

size: NA
J: TRBJ1-1
V: TRBV29-1
length: 12
D: TRBD1
CDR3: CSGRTGRLEAFF
DNA: TGCAGCGGGCGGACAGGGCGCCTTGAAGCTTTCTTT

size: NA
J: TRBJ1-1
V: TRBV10-1
length: 13
D: TRBD1
CDR3: CASSDRGYTEAFF
DNA: TGCGCCAGCAGTGACAGGGGGTACACTGAAGCTTTCTTT

size: NA
J: TRBJ1-5
V: TRBV7-2
length: 15
D: NA
CDR3: CASSYRTDSNQPQHF
DNA: TGTGCCAGCAGCTATAGGACAGATAGCAATCAGCCCCAGCATTTT

size: NA
J: TRBJ1-3
V: TRBV19
length: 14
D: NA
CDR3: CASRTGVSGNTIYF
DNA: TGTGCCAGTAGAACGGGGGTCTCTGGAAACACCATATATTTT

size: NA
J: TRBJ1-2
V: TRBV19
length: 13
D: NA
CDR3: CASSIGRLYGYTF
DNA: TGTGCCAGTAGTATAGGCAGGCTCTATGGCTACACCTTC

size: once
J: TRBJ1-6
V: TRBV11-2
length: 15
D: NA
CDR3: CASSSGFSYNSPLHF
DNA: TGTGCCAGCAGCTCAGGTTTCTCCTATAATTCACCCCTCCACTTT

size: NA
J: TRBJ2-6
V: TRBV6-2/TRBV6-3
length: 16
D: NA
CDR3: CASSYSRGSGANVLTF
DNA: TGTGCCAGCAGTTACTCCCGGGGCTCTGGGGCCAACGTCCTGACTTTC

size: NA
J: TRBJ1-2
V: TRBV7-6
length: 13
D: NA
CDR3: CASSPWGVYGYTF
DNA: TGTGCCAGCAGCCCCTGGGGGGTCTATGGCTACACCTTC

size: NA
J: TRBJ1-6
V: TRBV5-8
length: 13
D: NA
CDR3: CASSLTDNSPLHF
DNA: TGTGCCAGCAGCTTGACGGATAATTCACCCCTCCACTTT

size: NA
J: TRBJ2-7
V: TRBV11-3
length: 14
D: NA
CDR3: CASSLRNRPYEQYF
DNA: TGTGCCAGCAGCTTAAGGAACAGGCCCTACGAGCAGTACTTC

size: NA
J: TRBJ1-1
V: TRBV28
length: 16
D: TRBD1
CDR3: CASSARQGAWGTEAFF
DNA: TGTGCCAGCAGTGCCCGACAGGGGGCATGGGGCACTGAAGCTTTCTTT

size: NA
J: TRBJ2-1
V: TRBV6-5
length: 14
D: TRBD1
CDR3: CASSYGTGGYEQFF
DNA: TGTGCCAGCAGTTACGGGACAGGGGGCTATGAGCAGTTCTTC